Listed here is a single T cell receptor beta chain. The specificity of this receptor is unknown. Its ends do not fully match the called genes, so a read error is possible. The time point label here, explained by the study, means: persistent/refractory GD, antithyroid drugs over 5 years with positive TRAb. For both TCR sequencing and RNA sequencing, RNA was extracted from PBMCs using TRIzol. Graves' disease was diagnosed according to American Thyroid Association guidelines. The patients came from an endocrinology department in Xi'an, China. Each patient gave 9 to 10 milliliters of peripheral blood, collected in an EDTA anticoagulant tube. Ficoll Paque Plus density gradient separation was used to isolate PBMCs, and no further T cell sorting was done. RNA quality was checked with an Agilent 2100 Bioanalyzer and agarose gel, and concentration with a NanoDrop 2000. The data originate from a study of regulatory T cells in long-lasting Graves disease (dated by TCRdb to about 2021). Regarding the complete study: To count as having persistent Graves' disease, a patient had to have received antithyroid drug treatment for over 5 years with TSH receptor autoantibodies remaining persistently positive. Antithyroid drugs had been taken for about 10.3 years on average by persistent Graves' disease patients in the clinical cohort. This study used TCR sequencing and RNA sequencing of peripheral blood to compare persistent Graves' disease patients against newly diagnosed Graves' disease patients. The study took place in China and was registered as a clinical trial. A total of approximately 35 samples underwent TCR sequencing: about 13 from persistent and about 20 from newly diagnosed Graves' disease patients.

Libraries were built with multiplex PCR. The sequencer was an Illumina HiSeq 4000. CDR3 regions were amplified by Arm-PCR with iRepertoire HTBI primers to construct TCR beta libraries. Gel purification was performed on PCR products prior to sequencing. In the paper's pipeline: Gene usage analysis of CDR3 amino acid clonotypes used the approximately 62 TRBV and more than 13 TRBJ segments found across samples. COPE and FqMerger were used to merge the filtered high-quality paired reads into contigs. Contigs were aligned with BLAST to IMGT TRBV, TRBD and TRBJ reference genes, and CDR3 was defined per IMGT. Any clonotype with a frequency above 0.1% was counted as a highly expanded clone. Repertoire diversity was measured by Shannon entropy, and V-J evenness by the Gini coefficient. Public clonotypes were defined as clonotypes shared by more than one individual. TCRdb trimmed public reads at Q25 via fastp, called clones via MiXCR and kept in-frame beta chains. Rows with one shared CDR3 protein collapse into an entry with the most common genes and DNA. These V and J calls are TCRdb output, not the study's own analysis. The table for this sample lists approximately 500,000 distinct CDR3 sequences; 20% to 25% of them were counted only once. Around 7% of the sample goes to the ten largest clones.

The germline V gene (reference sequence) sets CDR1 to LNHDA and CDR2 to SQIVND. The CDR3 runs 14 residues from the cysteine to the phenylalanine. Here the CDR3 DNA is all that survives: 42 bases in frame from base 1. What the authors observed across the whole study: Only the TCR beta chain was sequenced and analyzed. The study examined only peripheral blood because the primary lesion, thyroid tissue, could not be accessed. Preferential use of TRBV28, TRBJ1-2 and TRBJ2-5 was observed in persistent disease, whereas TRBV20-1 and TRBJ2-1 were favored in newly diagnosed disease. Lower TCR Shannon entropy and fewer highly expanded clones were observed in persistent Graves' disease patients than in newly diagnosed patients, which suggested clonal expansion. More public clonotypes were shared among persistent patients (2,741) than among newly diagnosed patients (more than 900). The authors noted that the small sample size was a limitation that may lower accuracy.

This TCR was recovered from a female donor with Graves disease. The specimen comprised peripheral blood mononuclear cells (PBMCs), sampled when the disease was refractory, from a patient treated with antithyroid drugs. This sequence uses TRBV19 and TRBJ2-7; 8 middle bases align to TRBD2. The nucleotide sequence reads TGTGCCAGTAGTGAGCTAGCGGGCTCCTACGAACAGTACTTC. Translated, it reads CASSELAGSYEQYF.